Shown below are 24 T cell receptor beta chains from a single sample sequenced in a study of spatial heterogeneity in lung cancer. For these TCRs, the target antigens are not known. As to time point: sample taken at primary tumor resection. TCRdb ran MiXCR on the 5' RACE reads and lists one entry per CDR3 protein. Among about 16,000 distinct CDR3 sequences listed, approximately 7% were seen once. Study-wide findings and caveats: Tumor mutation counts were tracked by expanded intratumoral alpha and beta TCR counts.

Source: lung tumor tissue, taken at surgery. These receptors were taken from a female donor with early-stage non-small cell lung cancer.

In its sample, this clonotype was seen many times. This beta chain lies outside the target of a library built for alpha chains; its clone size means little. The chain carries TRBV29-1 and TRBJ1-5; TRBD1 agrees at 7 bases. The V and J ends lost 5 bases and 1 base, in that order; junction bases with no gene match: 2. CDR3 length: 13 residues. The germline CDR1 and CDR2 sequences are SQVTM and ANQGSEA. The DNA for the CDR3 is TGCAGCGTTTTGGGACAGAGCAATCAGCCCCAGCATTTT. Residues: CSVLGQSNQPQHF.

The table lists this clonotype with a few counts. In a library made to pick up alpha chains, this beta chain is a stray read with a size that means little. The V call is TRBV2, the J call TRBJ2-5; 10 nucleotides align to TRBD1. This CDR3 spans 15 amino acids. J lost 5 bases, V lost 5 bases, and 8 bases had no gene match. Looked up from germline, CDR1 is SNHLY and CDR2 is FYNNEI. The CDR3 bases are TGTGCCAGCAGTCCGGACAGGGGGTCGAGGGAGACCCAGTACTTC. Amino acids: CASSPDRGSRETQYF.

This clonotype was detected many times. A library prepared for alpha chains yielded this beta chain as an off-target read; its size is of little meaning. V usage is TRBV11-1 and J usage is TRBJ1-2, with 8 nucleotides matching TRBD1. Trimming at V came to 0 bases and at J to 4 bases, leaving 4 bases not matched to a gene. The CDR3 is 15 residues long. From germline, CDR1 is SGHAT and CDR2 FQDESV (reference sequence). The CDR3 nucleotides read TGTGCCAGCAGCTTAGCCGGACAGGGATCCTATGGCTACACCTTC. Protein: CASSLAGQGSYGYTF.

This clonotype was found a few times. Little can be read into the size of this beta chain, an off-target read in a library designed for alpha chains. The genes are TRBV20-1 and TRBJ2-1; the match to TRBD1 covers 9 bases. Germline V gene data show CDR1 as DFQATT and CDR2 as SNEGSKA (reference sequence). The CDR3 contains 15 residues. V lost 6 bases to trimming and J lost 5 bases; unmatched junction nucleotides: 11. The CDR3 region has the DNA TGCAGTGCCCCCAGGGGGACAGGGTTGGACAATGAGCAGTTCTTC. Encoded protein: CSAPRGTGLDNEQFF.

This clonotype was seen at least ten times. A library made for alpha chains picked up this beta chain off target, so its size means little. This sequence joins TRBV6-5 and TRBJ1-2; no reliable D call. The CDR3 loop spans 14 amino acids. V shed 6 bases and J shed 2 bases, with 13 bases lying between them. Germline loops: CDR1 MNHEY, CDR2 SVGAGI. The chain's CDR3 is CASSPLALNYGYTF. The CDR3 DNA reads TGTGCCAGCAGCCCTCTAGCCCTGAACTATGGCTACACCTTC.

This clonotype has at least ten counts. A library made for alpha chains picked up this beta chain off target, so its size means little. The V and J genes are TRBV7-9 and TRBJ1-6, with D tentatively TRBD1 (5 bases). CDR1 SEHNR and CDR2 FQNEAQ come from the germline V gene (reference sequence). There are 15 residues in the CDR3. V lost 3 bases, J lost 8 bases, and 14 bases lay in between. The DNA of the CDR3 is TGTGCCAGCAGCTTTCTGCAGGGAGGTGATTCACCCCTCCACTTT. This sequence encodes CASSFLQGGDSPLHF.

In regard to this clonotype: This beta chain is a stray read from a library made for alpha chains; its abundance is not meaningful. This chain connects TRBV12-3 or TRBV12-4 to TRBJ1-1, with 8 bases that match TRBD1. Losses at the gene ends were 5 bases for V and 2 bases for J; bases not matched to a gene: 7. The CDR3 contains 15 residues. CDR3 sequence: CASSRSDRANTEAFF. In nucleotides, the CDR3 is TGTGCCAGCAGTCGCTCGGACAGGGCCAACACTGAAGCTTTCTTT.

About this clonotype: With the library built for alpha chains, this beta chain is off target and its frequency is not meaningful. The chain has TRBV6-1 and TRBJ2-2; weak D call: TRBD1 (5 bases). With 2 bases removed from V and 3 bases from J, the gap between germline ends came to 10 bases. The length of the CDR3 is 15 residues. Germline-derived CDR1 and CDR2 are MNHNS and SASEGT. CDR3 nucleotides: TGTGCCAGCAGTGAATCCACAGGTTACACCGGGGAGCTGTTTTTT. Translation: CASSESTGYTGELFF.

This clonotype was counted many times. In a library made to pick up alpha chains, this beta chain is a stray read with a size that means little. The CDR3 here is CASSEAMTWGDLYSNQPQHF. CDR3 bases: TGTGCCAGCAGTGAAGCGATGACATGGGGGGACCTTTATAGCAATCAGCCCCAGCATTTT. This sequence joins TRBV2 and TRBJ1-5; D is possibly TRBD1 (5 bases). With 0 bases removed from V and 0 bases from J, the gap between germline ends came to 21 bases. The germline gives CDR1 SNHLY, CDR2 FYNNEI. The CDR3 runs to 20 residues.

About this clonotype: Because this beta chain is a stray read in a library intended to capture alpha chains, its abundance should not be given much weight. The rearrangement joins TRBV2 to TRBJ2-5, with D perhaps matching TRBD1 (6 bases). There are 15 residues in the CDR3. V gave up 6 bases and J gave up 1 base, with 15 bases separating them. Germline CDR1 reads SNHLY; CDR2 reads FYNNEI. Here the CDR3 reads CASSQRQVFQETQYF. As DNA, the CDR3 is TGTGCCAGCAGCCAGCGACAGGTTTTCCAAGAGACCCAGTACTTC.

This clonotype was picked up many times. With the library built for alpha chains, this beta chain is off target and its frequency is not meaningful. The chain joins TRBV6-6 to TRBJ2-1; possible D gene TRBD1, 6 bases. The V gene's germline CDR1 is MNHNY and CDR2 SVGAGI (reference sequence). Trimming stripped 6 bases from V and 3 bases from J, with 15 bases between. The CDR3 length is 15 residues. CDR3 in DNA: TGTGCCAGCAGCCCCCCGCAGGGGCACTACAATGAGCAGTTCTTC. Encoded protein: CASSPPQGHYNEQFF.

About this clonotype itself: This beta chain lies outside the target of a library built for alpha chains; its clone size means little. This chain joins TRBV5-4 and TRBJ2-3, with 9 bases matching TRBD2. Losses at the gene ends were 4 bases for V and 3 bases for J; bases not matched to a gene: 6. CDR3 length: 15 residues. The germline CDR1 and CDR2 sequences are SGHNT and YYREEE (reference sequence). The CDR3 bases are TGTGCCAGCAGCGTAGCGGGGGTATGGACAGATACGCAGTATTTT. The encoded protein is CASSVAGVWTDTQYF.

This clonotype appeared many times. The size of this beta chain means little, since it is a stray read in a library made for alpha chains. This chain joins TRBV6-5 and TRBJ1-2, with D uncertain. This CDR3 has 12 residues. Germline V gives CDR1 MNHEY, CDR2 SVGAGI. V lost 6 bases to trimming and J lost 7 bases, with 12 bases between them. In DNA, the CDR3 is TGTGCCAGCAGCAGAGCCGAAAGTGGCTACACCTTC. Protein product: CASSRAESGYTF.

This clonotype occurred many times. This beta chain is a stray sequence in a library constructed for alpha chains; its clone size is not meaningful. The J gene is TRBJ2-2, the V gene TRBV2; 9 bases fit TRBD1. This CDR3 comprises 16 residues. The junction had 4 bases not matched to a gene; V was cut back by 2 bases and J by 3 bases. Germline lookup yields CDR1 SNHLY and CDR2 FYNNEI. CDR3 nucleotide sequence: TGTGCCAGCAGTGAAAACAGGGGGCGCGACACCGGGGAGCTGTTTTTT. Its translation is CASSENRGRDTGELFF.

This clonotype was detected many times. Being off target in a library aimed at alpha chains, this beta chain has a size of little meaning. The chain recombines TRBV3-1 with TRBJ2-4; 9 nucleotides line up with TRBD1. V lost 2 bases to trimming and J lost 0 bases; unmatched junction nucleotides: 2. From germline, CDR1 is LGHDT and CDR2 YNNKEL (reference sequence). The CDR3 runs 16 residues. The CDR3 DNA reads TGTGCCAGCAGCCAACCACAGGGGGCAGCCAAAAACATTCAGTACTTC. Translating gives CASSQPQGAAKNIQYF.

This clonotype occurred many times. Being off target in a library aimed at alpha chains, this beta chain has a size of little meaning. The chain combines TRBV12-3 or TRBV12-4 with TRBJ2-7; unclear D gene. The CDR3 length is 15 residues. Trimming removed 6 bases at V and 4 bases at J, with 19 bases between. The CDR3 nucleotides read TGTGCCAGCAGCCCCCAACCCCCACCGTTATACGAGCAGTACTTC. It codes for CASSPQPPPLYEQYF.

This clonotype has at least ten counts. With the library built for alpha chains, this beta chain is off target and its frequency is not meaningful. J is TRBJ2-1 and V is TRBV20-1, with D uncertain. This CDR3 has 12 residues. V dropped 2 bases and J dropped 8 bases, with 10 bases sitting between them. CDR1 is DFQATT and CDR2 is SNEGSKA in the germline V gene (reference sequence). CDR3 sequence reads: CSARSDGDEQFF. The CDR3 bases are TGCAGTGCTAGATCCGACGGCGATGAGCAGTTCTTC.

This clonotype has at least ten counts. Within a library made for alpha chains, this beta chain is off target, and its count is uninformative. The V gene is TRBV12-3 or TRBV12-4, the J gene TRBJ2-3; TRBD2 might be the D (5 bases). Trimming cost V 10 bases and J 1 base, with 6 bases left between them. The CDR3 consists of 11 residues. The CDR3 DNA reads as TGTGCCACCGGGGGCACAGATACGCAGTATTTT. Protein sequence: CATGGTDTQYF.

On this clonotype itself: A library made for alpha chains picked up this beta chain off target, so its size means little. In DNA, the CDR3 is TGTGCCAGCACCTTCGGTGGGGGAGGGACTGAAGCTTTCTTT. It yields the protein CASTFGGGGTEAFF. The chain joins TRBV6-6 to TRBJ1-1; D perhaps matches TRBD1 (5 bases). Germline values: CDR1 MNHNY, CDR2 SVGAGI (reference sequence). V was shortened by 7 bases and J by 5 bases, with 17 bases between the two germline ends. The CDR3 runs to 14 residues.

This clonotype was counted only a few times. Within a library made for alpha chains, this beta chain is off target, and its count is uninformative. The chain links TRBV20-1 to TRBJ1-5, with 8 bases aligning to TRBD1. In germline, CDR1 is DFQATT, CDR2 SNEGSKA (reference sequence). The trim removed 1 base at V and 0 bases at J, leaving 8 bases unmatched. The CDR3 is 17 amino acids. The CDR3 region has the DNA TGCAGTGCTAGAGGGAGGACAGGGACTGATAGCAATCAGCCCCAGCATTTT. Its protein is CSARGRTGTDSNQPQHF.

The table lists this clonotype with many counts. The library was designed around alpha chains, so this beta chain is a stray read whose abundance carries little weight. This rearrangement joins TRBV10-3 to TRBJ2-3; 14 bases line up with TRBD2. This CDR3 spans 15 amino acids. Germline values: CDR1 ENHRY, CDR2 SYGVKD. Trimming cost V 7 bases and J 5 bases; bases outside gene matches: 5. The CDR3 DNA reads as TGTGCCATCAAACCGGGACTAGCGGGGGTAGATACGCAGTATTTT. It codes for CAIKPGLAGVDTQYF.

At least ten counts were recorded for this clonotype. With the library built for alpha chains, this beta chain is off target and its frequency is not meaningful. The J gene is TRBJ2-3, the V gene TRBV9, with 15 bases that match TRBD2. This CDR3 spans 16 amino acids. V lost 4 bases and J lost 5; bases outside the gene matches: 5. Germline CDR1 is SGDLS and CDR2 is YYNGEE. CDR3 in DNA: TGTGCCAGCAGCTCCGGACTAGCGGGGGGGCAAGATACGCAGTATTTT. It yields the protein CASSSGLAGGQDTQYF.

This clonotype has at least ten counts. This beta chain turned up in a library designed for alpha chains; as an off-target read, its abundance says little. The chain carries TRBV4-1 and TRBJ1-4, with a weak D call TRBD1 (5 bases). Germline CDR1 MGHRA, CDR2 YSYEKL. The germline V and J ends were trimmed by 3 bases and 3 bases, with 17 bases remaining between them. CDR3 length: 17 amino acids. The CDR3 spells CASSQDPGRSANEKLFF. The CDR3 DNA sequence: TGCGCCAGCAGCCAGGACCCGGGGCGATCGGCTAATGAAAAACTGTTTTTT.

This clonotype has at least ten counts. This beta chain appears as a stray read in a library generated for alpha chains; its size is not informative. The J gene is TRBJ2-1, the V gene TRBV11-2; D ambiguous. In germline, CDR1 is SGHAT, CDR2 FQNNGV. This CDR3 spans 12 amino acids. V was pared by 3 bases and J by 5 bases, with 5 bases between. CDR3 sequence (DNA): TGTGCCAGCAGCTTTTTGGACAATGAGCAGTTCTTC. This codes for CASSFLDNEQFF.